A single sample is the source of the 8 T cell receptor beta chains below, sequenced in a study of blood T cells in healthy people across ages. For the second PCR, which ran for about 6 to 11 cycles, a sample-barcoded 5' primer and a J-beta primer mix were used. TCRdb used MiXCR to reprocess the 5' RACE reads, holding one entry per CDR3 protein. The table records 950,000 to 1,200,000 distinct CDR3 sequences, around two fifths of them present only once. What was sequenced was blood. The source is a man aged 18 to 35 in good health.

CDR3 in DNA: TGTGCCACAACACGACAGGGGAGGTTGCCCTACGAGCAGTACTTC. The encoded protein is CATTRQGRLPYEQYF. The chain couples TRBV27 to TRBJ2-7, with TRBD1 identical over 8 bases. J lost 2 bases, V lost 10 bases, and 13 bases had no gene match. Germline V gene data show CDR1 as MNHEY and CDR2 as SMNVEV (reference sequence). The CDR3 covers 15 residues.

This clonotype was found a few times. The chain employs TRBV4-1 and TRBJ2-1; unclear D gene. This CDR3 has 13 amino acids. Per the germline V gene, CDR1 is MGHRA and CDR2 is YSYEKL. V lost 0 bases and J 10 bases, leaving 10 bases between the germline ends. CDR3 protein: CASSQDRALEQFF. The CDR3 DNA reads TGCGCCAGCAGCCAAGATCGGGCCCTCGAGCAGTTCTTC.

This clonotype showed up many times. The V gene is TRBV5-5, the J gene TRBJ2-1; a weak D match, TRBD2 (6 bases). Germline V gene sequence: CDR1 SGHKS, CDR2 YYEKEE (reference sequence). The CDR3 extends over 11 amino acids. V was cut by 4 bases and J by 7 bases, with 6 bases left in between. The CDR3 DNA sequence: TGTGCCAGCAGCCGGGAGAATGAGCAGTTCTTC. Protein sequence: CASSRENEQFF.

The rearrangement joins TRBV7-8 to TRBJ2-2; TRBD2 matches at 8 bases. CDR3 size: 15 residues. Per the germline V gene, CDR1 is SGHVS and CDR2 is FQNEAQ. With V trimmed by 5 bases and J by 5 bases, 7 bases remained unmatched. The CDR3 here is CASSHLTSATGELFF. The CDR3 bases are TGTGCCAGCAGCCACCTGACTAGCGCAACCGGGGAGCTGTTTTTT.

This clonotype was found a few times. V and J are TRBV20-1 and TRBJ1-1, with a possible D match to TRBD1 (6 bases). Germline CDR1 reads DFQATT; CDR2 reads SNEGSKA (reference sequence). Trimming pared 0 bases from V and 3 bases from J, leaving 23 bases between. This CDR3 spans 18 amino acids. The CDR3 bases are TGCAGTGCTAGAGATCCCGGACAGCCTGGGATGGGGGACACTGAAGCTTTCTTT. Protein sequence: CSARDPGQPGMGDTEAFF.

This clonotype was observed a handful of times. V and J are TRBV6-5 and TRBJ2-1; D is ambiguous. There are 15 residues in the CDR3. Germline V CDR1 and CDR2: MNHEY, SVGAGI. Trimming took 6 bases from V and 0 from J, leaving 12 bases between them. CDR3 sequence reads: CASSPLPSSYNEQFF. In nucleotides, the CDR3 is TGTGCCAGCAGCCCGCTCCCGAGCTCCTACAATGAGCAGTTCTTC.

This sequence joins TRBV28 and TRBJ1-2; 7 bases match TRBD1. CDR1 is MDHEN, CDR2 SYDVKM, per germline. The CDR3 covers 14 residues. The V and J ends lost 8 bases and 4 bases, in that order; junction bases with no gene match: 10. The CDR3 sequence is CASGSTGKGYGYTF. CDR3 DNA: TGTGCCAGCGGCTCGACAGGGAAGGGCTATGGCTACACCTTC.

On this clonotype: One end of the junction varies from germline; a read error may be responsible. This rearrangement joins TRBV12-3 or TRBV12-4 to TRBJ2-3, with D perhaps assigned TRBD1 or TRBD2 (5 bases each). The CDR3 totals 14 residues. The CDR3, as DNA: TGTACCAGCAGTAAACGGGACGGCACAGATACGCAGTATTTT. Amino acids: CTSSKRDGTDTQYF.